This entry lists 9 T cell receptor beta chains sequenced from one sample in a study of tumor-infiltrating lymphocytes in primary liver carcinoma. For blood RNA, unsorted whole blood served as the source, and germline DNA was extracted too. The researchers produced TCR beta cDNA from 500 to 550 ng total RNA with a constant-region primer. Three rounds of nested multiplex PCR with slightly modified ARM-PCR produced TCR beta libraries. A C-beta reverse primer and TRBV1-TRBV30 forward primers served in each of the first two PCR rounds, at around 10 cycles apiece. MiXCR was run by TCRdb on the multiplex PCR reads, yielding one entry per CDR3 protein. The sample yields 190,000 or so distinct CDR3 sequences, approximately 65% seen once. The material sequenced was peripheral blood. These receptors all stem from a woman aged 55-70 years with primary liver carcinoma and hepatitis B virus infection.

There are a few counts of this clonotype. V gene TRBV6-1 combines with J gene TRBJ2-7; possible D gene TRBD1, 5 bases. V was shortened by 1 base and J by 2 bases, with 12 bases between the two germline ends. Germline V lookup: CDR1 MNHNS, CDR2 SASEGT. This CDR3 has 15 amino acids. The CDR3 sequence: CASSEDGAGPYEQYF. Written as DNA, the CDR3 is TGTGCCAGCAGTGAAGATGGGGCAGGTCCCTACGAGCAGTACTTC.

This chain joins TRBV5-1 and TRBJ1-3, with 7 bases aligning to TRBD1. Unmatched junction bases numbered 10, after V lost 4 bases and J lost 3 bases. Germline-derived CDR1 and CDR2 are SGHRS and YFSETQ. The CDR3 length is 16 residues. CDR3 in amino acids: CASSRTRQGSGNTIYF. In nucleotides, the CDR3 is TGCGCCAGCAGCCGAACGCGACAGGGCAGTGGAAACACCATATATTTT.

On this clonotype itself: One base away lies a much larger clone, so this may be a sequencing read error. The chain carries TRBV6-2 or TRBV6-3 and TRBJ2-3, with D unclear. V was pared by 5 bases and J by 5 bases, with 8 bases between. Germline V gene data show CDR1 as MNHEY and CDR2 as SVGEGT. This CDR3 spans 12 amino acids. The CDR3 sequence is CASSVLLDTQYF. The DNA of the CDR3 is TGTGCCAGCAGTGTCTTACTAGATACGCAGTATTTT.

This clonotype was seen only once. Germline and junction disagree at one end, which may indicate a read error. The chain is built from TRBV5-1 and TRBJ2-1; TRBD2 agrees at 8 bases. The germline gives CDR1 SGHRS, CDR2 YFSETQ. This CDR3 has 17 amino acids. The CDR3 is CSSSLVLRGRYNDEQFF. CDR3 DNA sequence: TGCTCCAGCAGCTTGGTGCTTCGCGGGAGGTACAATGATGAGCAGTTCTTC.

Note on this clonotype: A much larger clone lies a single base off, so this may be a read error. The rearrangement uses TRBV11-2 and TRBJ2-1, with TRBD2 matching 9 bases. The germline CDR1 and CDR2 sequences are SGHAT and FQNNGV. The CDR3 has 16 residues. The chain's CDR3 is CASSPTSGYSYNEQLF. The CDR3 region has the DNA TGTGCCAGCAGCCCGACTAGCGGCTACTCCTACAATGAGCAGCTCTTC.

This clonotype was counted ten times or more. The CDR3, as DNA: TGTGCCAGCAGCCTGATAGGGAGCGGGCGGAATACGCAGTATTTT. Its protein is CASSLIGSGRNTQYF. The genes are TRBV11-2 and TRBJ2-3, with TRBD2 as a possible D gene (6 bases). Germline V gene lookup returns CDR1 SGHAT and CDR2 FQNNGV. V was cut by 5 bases and J by 7 bases, with 19 bases left in between. This CDR3 contains 15 residues.

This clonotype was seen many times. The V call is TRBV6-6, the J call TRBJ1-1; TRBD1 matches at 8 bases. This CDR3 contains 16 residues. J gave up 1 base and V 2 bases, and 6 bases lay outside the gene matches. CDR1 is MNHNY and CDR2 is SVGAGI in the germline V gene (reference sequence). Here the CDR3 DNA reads TGTGCCAGCAGTTACGCCAAAGGACAGGGGAACACTGAAGCTTTCTTT. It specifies CASSYAKGQGNTEAFF.

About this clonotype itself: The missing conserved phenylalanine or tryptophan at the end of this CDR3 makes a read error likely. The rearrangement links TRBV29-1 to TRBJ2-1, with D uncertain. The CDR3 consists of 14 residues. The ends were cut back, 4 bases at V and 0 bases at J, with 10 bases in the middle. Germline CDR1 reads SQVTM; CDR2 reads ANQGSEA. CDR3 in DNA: TGCAGCGTTGGCAGAGGCAGCTCCTACAATGAGCAGTTCTAC. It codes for CSVGRGSSYNEQFY.

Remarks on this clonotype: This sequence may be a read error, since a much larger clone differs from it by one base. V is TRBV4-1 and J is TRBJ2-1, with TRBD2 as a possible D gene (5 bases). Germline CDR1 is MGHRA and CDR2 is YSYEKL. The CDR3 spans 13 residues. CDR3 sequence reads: CVSSQEGRSGQFF. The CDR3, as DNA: TGCGTCAGCAGCCAAGAGGGTCGCTCGGGGCAGTTCTTC.